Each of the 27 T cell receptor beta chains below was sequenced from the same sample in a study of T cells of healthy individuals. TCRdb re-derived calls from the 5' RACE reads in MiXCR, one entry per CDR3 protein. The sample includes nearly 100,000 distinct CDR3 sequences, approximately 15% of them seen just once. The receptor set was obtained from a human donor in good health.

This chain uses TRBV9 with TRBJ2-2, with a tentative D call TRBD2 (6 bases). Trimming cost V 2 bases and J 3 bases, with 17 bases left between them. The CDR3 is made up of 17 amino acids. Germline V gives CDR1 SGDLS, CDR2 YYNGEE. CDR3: CASSVGGPLGHTGELFF. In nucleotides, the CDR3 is TGTGCCAGCAGCGTCGGAGGGCCGTTGGGGCACACCGGGGAGCTGTTTTTT.

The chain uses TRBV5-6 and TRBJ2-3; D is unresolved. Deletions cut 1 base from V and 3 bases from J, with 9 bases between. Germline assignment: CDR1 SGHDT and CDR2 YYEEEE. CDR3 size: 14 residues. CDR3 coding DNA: TGTGCCAGCAGCTTGCCCGTACGGACAGATACGCAGTATTTT. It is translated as CASSLPVRTDTQYF.

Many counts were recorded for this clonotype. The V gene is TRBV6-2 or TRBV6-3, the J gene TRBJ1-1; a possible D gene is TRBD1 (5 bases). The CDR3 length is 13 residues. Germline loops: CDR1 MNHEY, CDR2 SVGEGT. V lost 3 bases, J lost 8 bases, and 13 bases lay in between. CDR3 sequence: CASSYSGQGEAFF. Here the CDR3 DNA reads TGTGCCAGCAGTTATAGTGGGCAGGGCGAAGCTTTCTTT.

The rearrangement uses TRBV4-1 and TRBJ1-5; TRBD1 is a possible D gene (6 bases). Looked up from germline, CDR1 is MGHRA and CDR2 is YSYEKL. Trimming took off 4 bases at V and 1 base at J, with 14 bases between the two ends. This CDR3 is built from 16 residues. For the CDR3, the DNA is TGCGCCAGCAGCCTTTCTCTCAGGGGAAGCAATCAGCCCCAGCATTTT. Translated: CASSLSLRGSNQPQHF.

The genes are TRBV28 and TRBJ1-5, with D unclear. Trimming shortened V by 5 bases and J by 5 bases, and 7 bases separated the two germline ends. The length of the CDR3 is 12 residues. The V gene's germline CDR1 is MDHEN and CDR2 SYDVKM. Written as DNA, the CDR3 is TGTGCCAGCAGTCCCTCGGATCAGCCCCAGCATTTT. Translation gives CASSPSDQPQHF. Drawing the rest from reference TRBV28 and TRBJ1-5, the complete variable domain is DVKVTQSSRYLVKRTGEKVFLECVQDMDHENMFWYRQDPGLGLRLIYFSYDVKMKEKGDIPEGYSVSREKKERFSLILESASTNQTSMYLCASSPSDQPQHFGDGTRLSIL.

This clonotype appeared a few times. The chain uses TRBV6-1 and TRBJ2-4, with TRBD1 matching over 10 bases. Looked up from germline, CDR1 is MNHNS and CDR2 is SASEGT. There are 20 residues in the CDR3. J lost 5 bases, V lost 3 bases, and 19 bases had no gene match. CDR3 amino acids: CASSEEGTGVVGGAENIQYF. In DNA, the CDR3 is TGTGCCAGCAGTGAGGAAGGGACAGGGGTGGTCGGGGGGGCCGAAAACATTCAGTACTTC.

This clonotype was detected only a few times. The CDR3 region has the DNA TGTGCCATCAGTGAGTCGACGGAAAATTCACCCCTCCACTTT. It encodes CAISESTENSPLHF. The V gene is TRBV10-3, the J gene TRBJ1-6; D remains unclear. CDR3 length equals 14 residues. Trimming cost V 0 bases and J 7 bases, with 7 bases left between them. The germline V gene encodes CDR1 ENHRY and CDR2 SYGVKD.

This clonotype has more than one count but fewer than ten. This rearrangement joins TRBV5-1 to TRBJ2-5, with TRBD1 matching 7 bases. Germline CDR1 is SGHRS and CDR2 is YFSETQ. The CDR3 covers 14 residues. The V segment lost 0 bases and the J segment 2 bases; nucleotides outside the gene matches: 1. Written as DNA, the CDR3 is TGCGCCAGCAGCTTGGAGGGACAGCAAGAGACCCAGTACTTC. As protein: CASSLEGQQETQYF.

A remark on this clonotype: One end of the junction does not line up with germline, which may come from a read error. The CDR3 protein is CSARDGTARRDTQYF. CDR3 bases: TGCAGTGCAAGAGATGGAACAGCCCGGAGGGATACGCAGTATTTT. The gene calls are TRBV20-1 and TRBJ2-3; perhaps TRBD2 as D (5 bases). CDR1 is DFQATT and CDR2 is SNEGSKA in the germline V gene (reference sequence). CDR3 length: 15 residues.

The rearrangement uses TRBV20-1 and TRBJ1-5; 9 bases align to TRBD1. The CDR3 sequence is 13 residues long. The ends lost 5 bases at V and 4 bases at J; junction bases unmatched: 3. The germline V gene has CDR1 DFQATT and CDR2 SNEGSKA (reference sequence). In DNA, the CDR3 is TGCAGTGCTCTGGACAGGGGTAATCAGCCCCAGCATTTT. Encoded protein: CSALDRGNQPQHF.

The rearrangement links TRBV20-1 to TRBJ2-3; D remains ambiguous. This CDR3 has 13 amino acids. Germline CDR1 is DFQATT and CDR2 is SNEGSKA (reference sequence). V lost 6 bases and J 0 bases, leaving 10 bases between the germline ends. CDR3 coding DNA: TGCAGTGCCCTATGGAGAAGCACAGATACGCAGTATTTT. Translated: CSALWRSTDTQYF.

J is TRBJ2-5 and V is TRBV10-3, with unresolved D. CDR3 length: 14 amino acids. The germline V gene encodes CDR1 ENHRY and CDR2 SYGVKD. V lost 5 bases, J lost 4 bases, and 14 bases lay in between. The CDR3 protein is CAISPRVAGETQYF. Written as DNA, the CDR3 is TGTGCCATCAGTCCTAGGGTAGCCGGAGAGACCCAGTACTTC.

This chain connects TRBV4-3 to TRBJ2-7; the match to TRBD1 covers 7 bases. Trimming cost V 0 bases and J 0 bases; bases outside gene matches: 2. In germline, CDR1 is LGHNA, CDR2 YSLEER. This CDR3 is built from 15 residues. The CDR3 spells CASSQETGLSYEQYF. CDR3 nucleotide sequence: TGCGCCAGCAGCCAAGAGACAGGGCTCTCCTACGAGCAGTACTTC.

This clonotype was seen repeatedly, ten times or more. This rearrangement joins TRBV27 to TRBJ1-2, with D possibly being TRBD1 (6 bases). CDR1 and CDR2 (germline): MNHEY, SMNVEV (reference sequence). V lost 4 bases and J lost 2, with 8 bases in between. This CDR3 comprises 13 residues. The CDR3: CASSWQGNYGYTF. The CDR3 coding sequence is TGTGCCAGCAGTTGGCAGGGGAACTATGGCTACACCTTC.

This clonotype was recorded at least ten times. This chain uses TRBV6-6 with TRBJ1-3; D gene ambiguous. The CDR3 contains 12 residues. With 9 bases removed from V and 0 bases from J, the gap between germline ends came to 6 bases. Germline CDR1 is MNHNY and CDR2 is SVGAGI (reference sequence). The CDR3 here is CASSDSGNTIYF. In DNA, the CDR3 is TGTGCCAGTTCAGACTCTGGAAACACCATATATTTT.

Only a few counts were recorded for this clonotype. CDR3 nucleotides: TGCGCCAGCAGCCCCGTGGGGACTAGCGGGGTCCCCGATACGCAGTATTTT. It specifies CASSPVGTSGVPDTQYF. This chain uses TRBV4-1 with TRBJ2-3; 13 nucleotides agree with TRBD2. V dropped 4 bases and J dropped 6; count of bases not matched to a gene: 10. CDR1 and CDR2 (germline): MGHRA, YSYEKL. The length of the CDR3 is 17 residues.

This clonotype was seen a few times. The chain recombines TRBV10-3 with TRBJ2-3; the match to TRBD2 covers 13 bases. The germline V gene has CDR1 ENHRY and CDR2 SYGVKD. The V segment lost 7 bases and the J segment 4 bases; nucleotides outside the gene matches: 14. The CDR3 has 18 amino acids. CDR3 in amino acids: CAIKGLAGAFGESDTQYF. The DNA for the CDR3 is TGTGCCATCAAAGGACTAGCGGGGGCCTTCGGAGAGTCAGATACGCAGTATTTT.

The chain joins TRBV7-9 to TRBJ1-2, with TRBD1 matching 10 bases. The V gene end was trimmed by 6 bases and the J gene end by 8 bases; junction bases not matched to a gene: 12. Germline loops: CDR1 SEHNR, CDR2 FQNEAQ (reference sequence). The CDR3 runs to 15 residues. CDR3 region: CASRGLLGTGVGYTF. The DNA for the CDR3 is TGTGCCAGCAGGGGATTGCTGGGGACAGGGGTCGGCTACACCTTC.

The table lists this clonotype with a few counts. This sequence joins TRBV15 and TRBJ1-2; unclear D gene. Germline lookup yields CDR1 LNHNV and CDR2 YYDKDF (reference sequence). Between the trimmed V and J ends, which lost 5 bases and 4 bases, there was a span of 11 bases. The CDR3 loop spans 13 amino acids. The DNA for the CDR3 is TGTGCCACCAGCTCCTTTGGGCTCTATGGCTACACCTTC. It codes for CATSSFGLYGYTF.

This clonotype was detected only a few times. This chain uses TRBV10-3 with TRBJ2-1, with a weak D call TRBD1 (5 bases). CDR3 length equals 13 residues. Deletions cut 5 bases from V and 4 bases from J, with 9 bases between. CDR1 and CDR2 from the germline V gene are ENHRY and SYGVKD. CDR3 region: CAISPQVYNEQFF. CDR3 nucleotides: TGTGCCATCAGTCCACAGGTTTACAATGAGCAGTTCTTC.

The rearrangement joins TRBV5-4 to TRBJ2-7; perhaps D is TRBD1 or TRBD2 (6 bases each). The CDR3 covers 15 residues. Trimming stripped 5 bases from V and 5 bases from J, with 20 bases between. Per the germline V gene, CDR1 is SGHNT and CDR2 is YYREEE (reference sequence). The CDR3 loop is CASRIGGGSLDEQYF. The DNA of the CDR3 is TGTGCCAGCAGAATAGGGGGAGGAAGTCTTGACGAGCAGTACTTC. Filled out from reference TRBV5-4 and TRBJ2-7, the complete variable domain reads ETGVTQSPTHLIKTRGQQVTLRCSSQSGHNTVSWYQQALGQGPQFIFQYYREEENGRGNFPPRFSGLQFPNYSSELNVNALELDDSALYLCASRIGGGSLDEQYFGPGTRLTVT.

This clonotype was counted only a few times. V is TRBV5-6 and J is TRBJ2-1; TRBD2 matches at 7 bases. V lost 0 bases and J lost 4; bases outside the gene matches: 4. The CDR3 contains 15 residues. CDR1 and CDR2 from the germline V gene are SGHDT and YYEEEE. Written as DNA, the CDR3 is TGTGCCAGCAGCTTGGCTAGCGGAACATACAATGAGCAGTTCTTC. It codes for CASSLASGTYNEQFF.

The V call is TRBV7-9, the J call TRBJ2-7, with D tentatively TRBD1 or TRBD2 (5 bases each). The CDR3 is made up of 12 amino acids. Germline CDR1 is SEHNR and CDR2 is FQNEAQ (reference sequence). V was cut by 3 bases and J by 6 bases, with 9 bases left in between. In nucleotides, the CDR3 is TGTGCCAGCAGCTTGGGACCGGGCGAGCAGTACTTC. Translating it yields CASSLGPGEQYF. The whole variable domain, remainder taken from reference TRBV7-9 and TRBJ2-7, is DTGVSQNPRHKITKRGQNVTFRCDPISEHNRLYWYRQTLGQGPEFLTYFQNEAQLEKSRLLSDRFSAERPKGSFSTLEIQRTEQGDSAMYLCASSLGPGEQYFGPGTRLTVT.

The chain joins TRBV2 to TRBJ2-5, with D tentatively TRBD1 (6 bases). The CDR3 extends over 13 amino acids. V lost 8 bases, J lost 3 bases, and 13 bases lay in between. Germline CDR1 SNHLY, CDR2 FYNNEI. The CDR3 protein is CASETDRKETQYF. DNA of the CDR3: TGTGCCAGCGAGACGGACAGAAAAGAGACCCAGTACTTC. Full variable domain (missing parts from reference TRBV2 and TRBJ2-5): EPEVTQTPSHQVTQMGQEVILRCVPISNHLYFYWYRQILGQKVEFLVSFYNNEISEKSEIFDDQFSVERPDGSNFTLKIRSTKLEDSAMYFCASETDRKETQYFGPGTRLLVL.

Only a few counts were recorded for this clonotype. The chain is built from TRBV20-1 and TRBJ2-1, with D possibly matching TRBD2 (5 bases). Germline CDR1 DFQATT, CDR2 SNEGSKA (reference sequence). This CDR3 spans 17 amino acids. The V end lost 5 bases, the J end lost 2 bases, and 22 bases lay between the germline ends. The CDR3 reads CSAPKMTIPTTYNEQFF. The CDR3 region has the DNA TGCAGTGCTCCAAAGATGACTATCCCTACCACCTACAATGAGCAGTTCTTC.

CDR3 protein: CASRAHRNEQFF. CDR3 DNA: TGTGCCAGCCGGGCTCACAGAAATGAGCAGTTCTTC. The chain couples TRBV7-2 to TRBJ2-1; D uncertain. V was clipped by 8 bases and J by 7 bases, with 12 bases between them. Germline V gene sequence: CDR1 SGHTA, CDR2 FQGNSA. The CDR3 covers 12 residues.

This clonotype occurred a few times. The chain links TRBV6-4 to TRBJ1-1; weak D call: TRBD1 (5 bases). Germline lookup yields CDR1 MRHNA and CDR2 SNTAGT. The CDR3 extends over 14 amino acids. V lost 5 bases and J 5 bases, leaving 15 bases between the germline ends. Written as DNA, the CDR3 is TGTGCCAGCAGTCCTCAGGGAGGAAGGACTGAAGCTTTCTTT. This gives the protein CASSPQGGRTEAFF.